This T cell receptor beta chain was retrieved from a study of a mutant IDH1 vaccine in newly diagnosed glioma. Study details: Of the patients given treatment, around 62% were male and 37.5% were female, and a mean age of about 44 years was recorded. Most patients had received both radiotherapy and temozolomide, the prior options being radiotherapy, temozolomide, or both.

Whole-study findings and limits: The vaccine induced immune responses, and these occurred in around 93% of patients.

The CDR3 contains 13 residues. Germline CDR1 and CDR2: SGHAT and FQNNGV. With 5 bases removed from V and 4 bases from J, the gap between germline ends came to 12 bases. Turning to this clone: The antigen remains undetermined.

Assay: immunoSEQ multiplex PCR; the TCRdb copy retains only in-frame clones and omits some. The repertoire holds around 67,000 clones, about 86% seen once, with about 4.8% in the top ten. Time point meaning: baseline, week 1 (first vaccination visit). The sample's treatment: pre-vaccination baseline after standard-of-care therapy. New WHO grade 3 or 4 astrocytomas that were IDH1-mutant and ATRX-lost had been found in donors. V gene TRBV11-2 combines with J gene TRBJ2-7; weak D call: TRBD1 (5 bases). The source material was peripheral blood mononuclear cells (PBMCs), sampled from a glioma patient treated with radiotherapy, temozolomide or both. This receptor was taken from a woman aged 18-29 years with glioma. Some clones in this sample may be carry-over from other donors' samples. CDR3 sequence (DNA): TGTGCCAGCAGCCCTCGCAGGGTGTACGAGCAGTACTTC. Its translation: CASSPRRVYEQYF. Combining the CDR3 with reference TRBV11-2 and TRBJ2-7 gives the whole variable domain EAGVAQSPRYKIIEKRQSVAFWCNPISGHATLYWYQQILGQGPKLLIQFQNNGVVDDSQLPKDRFSAERLKGVDSTLKIQPAKLEDSAVYLCASSPRRVYEQYFGPGTRLTVT.